A single sample is the source of the 10 T cell receptor beta chains below, sequenced in a study of OX40 agonist ivuxolimab in advanced cancers. Assay used: immunoSEQ multiplex PCR; TCRdb lists only in-frame clones, some missing. This sample yields tens of thousands of clones, of which over 80% are seen a single time; approximately 3% belongs to the top ten. Material: CD4+ or CD8+ T cells sorted from blood, obtained in a trial of the OX40 agonist ivuxolimab. These receptor sequences come from an adult with an advanced solid tumor such as melanoma, head and neck, liver or kidney cancer.

There are a few counts of this clone. The chain employs TRBV5-6 and TRBJ2-7, with D tentatively TRBD1 (5 bases). CDR1 and CDR2 (germline): SGHDT, YYEEEE. Trimming cost V 0 bases and J 0 bases, with 19 bases left between them. This CDR3 has 18 amino acids. CDR3 loop: CASSLDLGENYYSYEQYF. CDR3 DNA sequence: TGTGCCAGCAGCTTGGATTTAGGGGAAAACTACTACTCCTACGAGCAGTACTTC.

This rearrangement joins TRBV19 to TRBJ2-1, with D unclear. Trimming left V 3 bases short and J 5 bases short, with 8 bases between. The CDR3 extends over 13 amino acids. The germline V gene has CDR1 LNHDA and CDR2 SQIVND (reference sequence). CDR3 sequence: CASSISTNNEQFF. In DNA form, the CDR3 reads TGTGCCAGTAGTATCTCGACCAACAATGAGCAGTTCTTC.

The chain couples TRBV27 to TRBJ2-5; 8 bases align to TRBD2. V was pared by 3 bases and J by 7 bases, with 10 bases of the junction left unmatched. CDR1 MNHEY and CDR2 SMNVEV come from the germline V gene (reference sequence). The CDR3 loop spans 15 amino acids. CDR3 nucleotides: TGTGCCAGCAGTTTGGGGGCTAGCGGGCAGGGGACCCAGTACTTC. Amino acids: CASSLGASGQGTQYF.

The J gene is TRBJ2-4, the V gene TRBV30; TRBD1 is a possible D gene (5 bases). Germline values: CDR1 GTSNPN, CDR2 SVGIG (reference sequence). Between the trimmed V and J ends, which lost 0 bases and 4 bases, there was a span of 13 bases. The CDR3 runs 15 residues. The CDR3, as DNA: TGTGCCTGGAGTGTGGGGTGGGCAGGGAAAAACATTCAGTACTTC. Translating gives CAWSVGWAGKNIQYF. Variable domain in full (rest from reference TRBV30 and TRBJ2-4): SQTIHQWPATLVQPVGSPLSLECTVEGTSNPNLYWYRQAAGRGLQLLFYSVGIGQISSEVPQNLSASRPQDRQFILSSKKLLLSDSGFYLCAWSVGWAGKNIQYFGAGTRLSVL.

This chain connects TRBV19 to TRBJ1-4; D is unresolved. CDR1 LNHDA and CDR2 SQIVND come from the germline V gene (reference sequence). The CDR3 length is 13 residues. The V end lost 8 bases, the J end lost 0 bases, and 7 bases lay between the germline ends. The DNA for the CDR3 is TGTGCCAGTGCCTTAGCAACTAATGAAAAACTGTTTTTT. Its translation is CASALATNEKLFF.

This chain's CDR3 is CASSVEGVSPNSYEQYF. The CDR3 DNA is TGTGCCAGCAGCGTAGAAGGAGTGAGCCCGAACTCCTACGAGCAGTACTTC. V and J are TRBV9 and TRBJ2-7; no clear D gene. The CDR3 sequence is 17 residues long. Trimming took off 0 bases at V and 0 bases at J, with 16 bases between the two ends. Germline lookup yields CDR1 SGDLS and CDR2 YYNGEE.

The rearrangement joins TRBV29-1 to TRBJ2-3, with D possibly TRBD2 on 5 matching bases. Trimming took 8 bases from V and 0 from J, leaving 15 bases between them. CDR1 is SQVTM and CDR2 is ANQGSEA in the germline V gene. The CDR3 loop spans 14 amino acids. The CDR3 loop is CSLAAPGSTDTQYF. CDR3 nucleotide sequence: TGCAGCCTCGCCGCACCGGGAAGCACAGATACGCAGTATTTT.

The chain employs TRBV6-1 and TRBJ2-5; 11 bases fit TRBD2. The CDR3 spans 13 residues. CDR1 and CDR2 (germline): MNHNS, SASEGT. Trimming at V came to 6 bases and at J to 3 bases, leaving 0 bases not matched to a gene. This CDR3 is CASRTSGEETQYF. The CDR3 region has the DNA TGTGCCAGCAGGACTAGCGGGGAAGAGACCCAGTACTTC.

The chain carries TRBV11-2 and TRBJ1-1; no reliable D call. The CDR3 has 16 residues. Germline V gene sequence: CDR1 SGHAT, CDR2 FQNNGV. The ends were cut back, 5 bases at V and 4 bases at J, with 20 bases in the middle. In DNA form, the CDR3 reads TGTGCCAGCAGCCCTACCGGAAGTTGGTATAGCACTGAAGCTTTCTTT. This encodes CASSPTGSWYSTEAFF.

This chain links TRBV5-1 with TRBJ1-2; D unclear. This CDR3 region has 13 residues. Germline loops: CDR1 SGHRS, CDR2 YFSETQ. V lost 0 bases and J lost 8, with 11 bases in between. This CDR3 is CASSLAGQSGYTF. The CDR3 bases are TGCGCCAGCAGCTTGGCCGGTCAGAGCGGCTACACCTTC.